This T cell receptor (beta chain) was recovered during a study of cytotoxic CD8 clonotypes in ibrutinib-treated CLL. Study-level findings and limits: Public clonotypes were seen rarely and were contracted or stable on treatment.

Germline CDR1 and CDR2: GTSNPN and SVGIG (reference sequence). The CDR3 sequence is 13 residues long. Trimming took off 0 bases at V and 4 bases at J, with 8 bases between the two ends. On this clone: Antigen: not known.

Method: immunoSEQ multiplex PCR; TCRdb's copy keeps in-frame clones and lacks some. Counted here are around 150,000 clones, more than 75% occurring once; the ten biggest clones make up about 1.9%. The sequence was collected from a human donor with chronic lymphocytic leukemia. The V call is TRBV30, the J call TRBJ2-3; tentatively, D is TRBD2 (5 bases). The sequencing here drew on PBMCs, taken after 12 months of ibrutinib treatment. The CDR3 spells CAWSVKAADTQYF. The CDR3 DNA sequence: TGTGCCTGGAGTGTAAAAGCGGCAGATACGCAGTATTTT.